This is a list of T cell receptor beta chains from one sample in a study of T cells in Graves' hyperthyroidism and ophthalmopathy. TCRdb independently ran MiXCR on the multiplex PCR reads; one entry per CDR3 protein. The top ten hold around a sixth of the sample, which has around 520,000 distinct CDR3 sequences, approximately 15% seen once. The sequencing input was blood. The source of these receptors is a woman aged 18-30 years with Graves' hyperthyroidism. The CDR3 runs from the conserved cysteine through the conserved F or W. D genes are given only for firm matches. The size of a clone is reported for some rows only, either as once, few or many, or as a class for expanded clones.

J gene,clone size,V gene,D gene,CDR3 protein,CDR3 DNA
TRBJ1-1,many,TRBV18,TRBD1,CASSQEDRERTEAFF,TGTGCCAGCTCTCAGGAGGACAGGGAAAGGACTGAAGCTTTCTTT
TRBJ2-5,many,TRBV5-5,.,CASTLGGDNQETQYF,TGTGCCAGCACCCTCGGCGGGGACAACCAAGAGACCCAGTACTTC
TRBJ2-1,.,TRBV19,.,CASSIDGAVVGESNEQFF,TGTGCCAGTAGTATAGATGGGGCCGTGGTGGGAGAATCGAATGAGCAGTTCTTC
TRBJ1-6,many,TRBV11-2,.,CASSLGWEKNSPLHF,TGTGCCAGCAGCTTAGGGTGGGAAAAGAATTCACCCCTCCACTTT
TRBJ2-1,.,TRBV3-1,.,CASSQDINNEQFF,TGTGCCAGCAGCCAAGACATTAACAATGAGCAGTTCTTC
TRBJ1-3,.,TRBV5-1,TRBD1,CASSSTRDRGDTIYF,TGCGCCAGCAGCTCGACCCGGGACAGGGGGGACACCATATATTTT
TRBJ2-1,.,TRBV11-2,TRBD2,CASSLEGLAGEGEQFF,TGTGCCAGCAGCTTAGAAGGACTAGCGGGAGAAGGTGAGCAGTTCTTC
TRBJ1-5,many,TRBV3-1,.,CASSQTAGARNQPQHF,TGTGCCAGCAGCCAAACAGCGGGGGCGCGCAATCAGCCCCAGCATTTT
TRBJ2-4,many,TRBV30,.,CAWSVLGGDSKNIQYF,TGTGCCTGGAGTGTATTGGGCGGGGATTCGAAAAACATTCAGTACTTC
TRBJ2-5,once,TRBV28,.,CASSHRGAGGGGETQYF,TGTGCCAGCAGCCACAGGGGCGCCGGGGGTGGAGGAGAGACCCAGTACTTC
TRBJ2-5,many,TRBV11-1,.,CASSQAWGKETQYF,TGTGCCAGCAGCCAAGCTTGGGGGAAGGAGACCCAGTACTTC
TRBJ2-1,many,TRBV7-2,TRBD1,CASVKTGGAFNEQFF,TGTGCCAGCGTGAAGACAGGGGGCGCTTTCAATGAGCAGTTCTTC
TRBJ1-1,many,TRBV11-2,.,CASKAYHIIRGRRNTEAFF,TGTGCCAGCAAGGCTTACCATATCATACGGGGGCGGAGGAACACTGAAGCTTTCTTT
TRBJ1-3,few,TRBV7-6,TRBD1,CASSLRDRSISGNTIYF,TGTGCCAGCAGCTTACGGGACAGGTCAATCTCTGGAAACACCATATATTTT
TRBJ2-1,few,TRBV24-1,.,CATSASGYNEQFF,TGTGCCACCAGTGCCTCTGGATACAATGAGCAGTTCTTC
TRBJ1-1,.,TRBV6-2/TRBV6-3,.,CASTTNGRKAFF,TGTGCCAGCACCACAAACGGAAGAAAGGCTTTCTTT
TRBJ1-1,many,TRBV11-2,.,CASSGGARDTEAFF,TGTGCCAGCAGCGGAGGGGCAAGGGACACTGAAGCTTTCTTT
TRBJ2-1,many,TRBV11-1,TRBD2,CASSLVKVAGGNNEQFF,TGTGCCAGCAGCTTAGTGAAGGTAGCGGGAGGTAACAATGAGCAGTTCTTC
TRBJ2-2,.,TRBV11-2,.,CASSPGGGGRSRTGELFF,TGTGCCAGCAGCCCCGGAGGGGGCGGGAGGAGTCGAACCGGGGAGCTGTTTTTT
TRBJ2-1,many,TRBV7-2,.,CASRRIGQVEGNEQFF,TGTGCCAGCAGGCGAATCGGACAGGTGGAGGGAAATGAGCAGTTCTTC
TRBJ2-1,.,TRBV10-3,TRBD2,CATKPSGGKDEQFF,TGTGCCACCAAACCCTCGGGGGGGAAGGATGAGCAGTTCTTC
TRBJ2-2,.,TRBV7-8,.,CASSSPVAANTGELFF,TGTGCCAGCAGCTCCCCGGTAGCGGCCAACACCGGGGAGCTGTTTTTT
TRBJ1-2,.,TRBV30,.,CAWSWGIYGYTF,TGTGCCTGGAGTTGGGGTATCTATGGCTACACCTTC
TRBJ2-7,few,TRBV7-9,TRBD1,CASSSGQVNYEQYF,TGTGCCAGCAGCTCAGGACAGGTGAACTACGAGCAGTACTTC
TRBJ2-7,many,TRBV10-3,.,CAIREQGFSEQYF,TGTGCCATCAGAGAACAGGGCTTTTCCGAGCAGTACTTC
TRBJ1-5,few,TRBV7-2,.,CASSWGPAYSNQPQHF,TGTGCCAGCAGCTGGGGTCCAGCCTATAGCAATCAGCCCCAGCATTTT
TRBJ1-1,.,TRBV6-1,.,CASSSDGNTEAFF,TGTGCCAGCAGTAGCGACGGGAACACTGAAGCTTTCTTT
TRBJ2-7,many,TRBV12-5,.,CASGPSPSYEQYF,TGTGCTAGTGGCCCTAGCCCAAGCTACGAGCAGTACTTC
TRBJ2-1,many,TRBV12-5,TRBD2,CASGPLAGVQSSYNEQFF,TGTGCTAGTGGGCCCCTGGCGGGAGTTCAGAGCTCCTACAATGAGCAGTTCTTC
TRBJ2-7,many,TRBV7-3,TRBD2,CASSLVPVARREREGSYEQYF,TGTGCCAGCAGCTTAGTTCCTGTTGCCAGGCGGGAGCGGGAGGGTTCCTACGAGCAGTACTTC
TRBJ2-3,many,TRBV7-3,.,CASSTKEGDTQYF,TGTGCCAGCAGCACCAAAGAGGGGGATACGCAGTATTTT
TRBJ2-1,many,TRBV3-1,.,CASSPLANNEQFF,TGTGCCAGCAGCCCTCTAGCTAACAATGAGCAGTTCTTC
TRBJ1-5,few,TRBV20-1,TRBD1,CSVRTGFAGNQPQHF,TGCAGTGTCCGGACAGGGTTTGCTGGCAATCAGCCCCAGCATTTT
TRBJ1-1,many,TRBV30,.,CAWSGTQMNTEAFF,TGTGCCTGGAGTGGGACACAGATGAACACTGAAGCTTTCTTT
TRBJ2-5,many,TRBV6-5,.,CASSYYRGEETQYF,TGTGCCAGCAGTTACTATCGCGGGGAAGAGACCCAGTACTTC
TRBJ2-4,.,TRBV29-1,TRBD2,CSVQTSGRAKNIQYF,TGCAGCGTCCAAACTAGCGGGAGAGCCAAAAACATTCAGTACTTC
TRBJ2-7,many,TRBV30,.,CACPSEGGYEQYF,TGTGCCTGCCCCTCAGAAGGCGGCTACGAGCAGTACTTC
TRBJ1-6,many,TRBV25-1,TRBD1,CASTLGQGGSPLHF,TGTGCCAGCACCCTGGGACAGGGCGGATCACCCCTCCACTTT
TRBJ2-5,many,TRBV12-5,.,CASGKDSNEETQYF,TGTGCTAGTGGTAAAGACAGCAATGAGGAGACCCAGTACTTC
TRBJ1-1,.,TRBV29-1,TRBD1,CSVDDWTGVTEAFF,TGCAGCGTTGATGACTGGACAGGGGTCACTGAAGCTTTCTTT
TRBJ1-5,many,TRBV7-2,.,CASSLEGDQPQHF,TGTGCCAGCAGCTTAGAGGGGGATCAGCCCCAGCATTTT
TRBJ2-3,.,TRBV2,.,CATTTGKTDTQYF,TGTGCCACCACTACAGGGAAGACAGATACGCAGTATTTT
TRBJ1-6,many,TRBV20-1,.,CSARGTLGISPLHF,TGCAGTGCTAGAGGTACCCTCGGGATCTCACCCCTCCACTTT
TRBJ1-2,many,TRBV18,.,CASSPPGRGNYGYTF,TGTGCCAGCTCACCACCGGGACGGGGGAACTATGGCTACACCTTC
TRBJ2-2,.,TRBV2,.,CASSGGRGVLTTGELFF,TGTGCCAGCAGTGGGGGGAGGGGGGTTCTAACCACCGGGGAGCTGTTTTTT